This TCR beta chain was recovered during a study of blood T cell repertoires in COVID-19. Overall study context: Acute and convalescent COVID-19 samples came from the United States, Italy and Spain. T cells, B-cell-depleted T cells, or PBMCs supplied cDNA or gDNA.

Per the authors' pipeline: Estimation of nucleated cell counts was performed using reference gene primer amplification. The protocol was immunoSEQ multiplex PCR, while the TCRdb copy is restricted to in-frame clones and leaves out a portion. The V and J calls and clone size are taken from that table; D and trimming were inferred from the DNA. This sample has about 220,000 clones; about three quarters occur once, and the top ten carry under 8.5%. The sequence was obtained from a woman between 65 and 79 years old with acute or convalescent COVID-19. The sequenced sample consisted of peripheral blood.

The CDR3 region has the DNA TGCGCCAGCCGACAGGGGAACTATGGCTACACCTTC. It yields the protein CASRQGNYGYTF. The V and J genes are TRBV5-1 and TRBJ1-2, with 8 positions matching TRBD1. This CDR3 is built from 12 residues. The trim removed 7 bases at V and 2 bases at J, leaving 1 base unmatched. Germline V gives CDR1 SGHRS, CDR2 YFSETQ.